The source of this TCR beta chain is a study of blood T cell repertoires in COVID-19. Study summary: From the United States, Italy and Spain came samples of acute and convalescent COVID-19. T cells, B-cell-depleted T cells, or PBMCs provided the cDNA or gDNA that served as material.

The germline CDR1 and CDR2 sequences are WNHNN and SYGVQD (reference sequence). CDR3 length equals 14 residues. Trimming removed 3 bases at V and 7 bases at J, with 15 bases between. As processed by the authors: Reference gene primer amplification gave estimated nucleated cell counts. Only in-frame clones appear in the TCRdb table, and some are missing; sequencing was by immunoSEQ multiplex PCR. For V, J and clone size, that table is used; D and trimming come from the DNA. The table lists 98,000 or so clones, around 86% of them singletons. Sequenced sample: peripheral blood. J is TRBJ1-1 and V is TRBV10-1, with D perhaps TRBD1 (6 bases). This receptor was identified in a man between 50 and 59 years old with acute or convalescent COVID-19. CDR3 sequence (DNA): TGCGCCAGCAGTGAATCGGGGGGCCGAATTGAAGCTTTCTTT. Translating gives CASSESGGRIEAFF.